The 12 T cell receptor beta chains in this list originate from one sample, sequenced in a study of blood T cells in healthy people across ages. Primed by a sample-barcoded 5' primer and a J-beta primer mix, a second PCR proceeded for 7 to 11 cycles. TCRdb called the 5' RACE reads again in MiXCR, with one record for every CDR3 protein. Here the sample spans about 780,000 distinct CDR3 sequences, around two thirds being singletons. Source material: blood. These receptor sequences come from a young man in good health.

V usage is TRBV20-1 and J usage is TRBJ2-7; D not resolved. There are 12 residues in the CDR3. With 3 bases removed from V and 3 bases from J, the gap between germline ends came to 9 bases. Germline lookup yields CDR1 DFQATT and CDR2 SNEGSKA (reference sequence). CDR3 loop: CSASKEIYEQYF. CDR3 DNA: TGCAGTGCTAGCAAGGAAATCTACGAGCAGTACTTC.

This clonotype came up a few times. This chain links TRBV12-3 or TRBV12-4 with TRBJ2-4; 7 bases map to TRBD1. This CDR3 is built from 14 residues. V lost 6 bases to trimming and J lost 3 bases; unmatched junction nucleotides: 5. CDR3 protein: CASREGQYKNIQYF. The DNA for the CDR3 is TGTGCCAGCAGAGAGGGACAGTACAAAAACATTCAGTACTTC.

As to this clonotype: Sequence at one end of the junction differs from germline and may be a read error. The gene calls are TRBV11-2 and TRBJ2-2; the D call may be TRBD1 or TRBD2 (5 bases each). The CDR3 is 14 amino acids. Germline V lookup: CDR1 SGHAT, CDR2 FQNNGV. CDR3 sequence (DNA): TGTGCCAGCAGCCCTTCAAGGGACCTCGGGAAGCTGTTTTTT. Protein sequence: CASSPSRDLGKLFF.

Points on this clonotype: Mismatch with germline at one junction end may stem from a read error. The V and J genes are TRBV7-3 and TRBJ2-3, with D tentatively TRBD1 (5 bases). Germline V CDR1 and CDR2: SGHTA, FQGTGA. The length of the CDR3 is 14 residues. The CDR3 is CASSYDSYPDTLYF. The CDR3 DNA reads as TGTGCCAGCAGCTACGACAGCTACCCAGATACGCTGTATTTT.

The rearrangement links TRBV4-3 to TRBJ2-1; TRBD1 might be the D (5 bases). Between the trimmed V and J ends, which lost 1 base and 8 bases, there was a span of 9 bases. This CDR3 comprises 13 residues. Germline V gene data show CDR1 as LGHNA and CDR2 as YSLEER. The CDR3 region is CASSQGQYDEQFF. CDR3 in DNA: TGCGCCAGCAGCCAAGGACAGTACGATGAGCAGTTCTTC.

The rearrangement joins TRBV30 to TRBJ2-7; 7 bases agree with TRBD2. The V and J ends lost 5 bases and 7 bases, in that order; junction bases with no gene match: 11. Germline V gene data show CDR1 as GTSNPN and CDR2 as SVGIG (reference sequence). CDR3 length equals 13 residues. The CDR3 region is CAWGIAGPGEQYF. In nucleotides, the CDR3 is TGTGCCTGGGGAATAGCGGGCCCGGGGGAGCAGTACTTC.

The gene calls are TRBV3-1 and TRBJ2-5; the match to TRBD2 covers 7 bases. Matching the DNA end better, TRBJ2-7 makes the J call doubtful. Germline values: CDR1 LGHDT, CDR2 YNNKEL (reference sequence). This CDR3 region has 15 residues. CDR3 nucleotide sequence: TGTGCCAGCAGCCAAGAAGCGGGGAATGCCTACGAGCAGTACTTC. It encodes CASSQEAGNAYEQYF.

The chain joins TRBV27 to TRBJ2-7; 11 bases align to TRBD2. Trimming removed 5 bases from V and 0 bases from J; junction bases left unmatched: 6. Per the germline V gene, CDR1 is MNHEY and CDR2 is SMNVEV (reference sequence). The CDR3 length is 16 residues. CDR3 DNA: TGTGCCAGCAGTCTAGCGGGGGGCCCTTACTCCTACGAGCAGTACTTC. Translated: CASSLAGGPYSYEQYF.

This chain connects TRBV20-1 to TRBJ1-4; D unresolved. V was trimmed by 4 bases and J by 0 bases, leaving 3 bases between them. The CDR3 length is 12 residues. In germline, CDR1 is DFQATT, CDR2 SNEGSKA (reference sequence). In DNA form, the CDR3 reads TGCAGTGCTACTGCAACTAATGAAAAACTGTTTTTT. This translates into CSATATNEKLFF.

The chain is built from TRBV10-3 and TRBJ2-7, with a weak D call TRBD2 (5 bases). Trimming removed 0 bases from V and 3 bases from J, with 9 bases in between. CDR1 and CDR2 from the germline V gene are ENHRY and SYGVKD. The CDR3 is 14 residues long. The CDR3 region is CAISESTRGYEQYF. The CDR3 DNA reads TGTGCCATCAGTGAGTCGACTCGGGGCTACGAGCAGTACTTC.

Only a few counts were recorded for this clonotype. The gene calls are TRBV9 and TRBJ2-7; D uncertain. This CDR3 is 11 amino acids long. Germline V lookup: CDR1 SGDLS, CDR2 YYNGEE. Trimming cost V 3 bases and J 3 bases, with 4 bases left between them. The DNA for the CDR3 is TGTGCCAGCAGCGCCCACTACGAGCAGTACTTC. Amino acid sequence: CASSAHYEQYF. Drawing the rest from reference TRBV9 and TRBJ2-7, the complete variable domain is DSGVTQTPKHLITATGQRVTLRCSPRSGDLSVYWYQQSLDQGLQFLIQYYNGEERAKGNILERFSAQQFPDLHSELNLSSLELGDSALYFCASSAHYEQYFGPGTRLTVT.

The chain uses TRBV20-1 and TRBJ2-6; D may be TRBD1 (6 bases). CDR1 DFQATT and CDR2 SNEGSKA come from the germline V gene (reference sequence). The V and J ends lost 5 bases and 0 bases respectively, with 11 bases between them. The length of the CDR3 is 15 residues. CDR3 loop: CSARTGLSGANVLTF. The CDR3 DNA sequence: TGCAGTGCTCGCACAGGGCTCTCTGGGGCCAACGTCCTGACTTTC.